Presented here are 30 T cell receptor beta chains from one specimen sequenced in a study of blood T cell repertoires in COVID-19. Libraries were prepared by immunoSEQ multiplex PCR; TCRdb keeps only in-frame clonotypes and omits some of them. The top ten clones hold around 7.2% of a sample with approximately 320,000 clones, 85% of them seen once. The material sequenced was peripheral blood. These TCRs come from a human donor in a cohort sampled during active COVID-19.

V and J are TRBV5-4 and TRBJ1-1; 7 nucleotides agree with TRBD1. The CDR3 spans 14 residues. Per germline, CDR1 SGHNT and CDR2 YYREEE (reference sequence). Trimming took 9 bases from V and 1 from J; bases not matched to a gene: 9. CDR3 sequence reads: CATRSDRWNTEAFF. CDR3 coding DNA: TGTGCCACCCGCTCGGACAGGTGGAACACTGAAGCTTTCTTT.

This CDR3 reads CASSLVVRGVYNEQFF. In nucleotides, the CDR3 is TGTGCCAGCAGCTTAGTGGTGCGGGGGGTTTACAATGAGCAGTTCTTC. The rearrangement links TRBV7-8 to TRBJ2-1, with 8 positions matching TRBD2. Germline CDR1 is SGHVS and CDR2 is FQNEAQ. With 1 base clipped from V and 4 bases from J, the junction kept 6 bases outside the gene matches. The CDR3 length is 16 residues. The variable domain in full, completed from reference TRBV7-8 and TRBJ2-1, reads GAGVSQSPRYKVAKRGQDVALRCDPISGHVSLFWYQQALGQGPEFLTYFQNEAQLDKSGLPSDRFFAERPEGSVSTLKIQRTQQEDSAVYLCASSLVVRGVYNEQFFGPGTRLTVL.

In DNA form, the CDR3 reads TGTGCCAGCAGTGAAGGGACAGGGGGTGCAGAAAAACTGTTTTTT. It translates to CASSEGTGGAEKLFF. This chain joins TRBV6-4 and TRBJ1-4, with 11 bases lining up with TRBD1. With 3 bases clipped from V and 8 bases from J, the junction kept 5 bases outside the gene matches. Germline values: CDR1 MRHNA, CDR2 SNTAGT. This CDR3 has 15 residues.

V and J are TRBV18 and TRBJ1-2; D perhaps matches TRBD1 (6 bases). There are 15 residues in the CDR3. The germline CDR1 and CDR2 sequences are KGHSH and LQKENI. The V end was cut by 2 bases, the J end by 6 bases, with 16 bases between. CDR3 in DNA: TGTGCCAGCTCACCAGCATCCCGGGACACCAATGGCTACACCTTC. Translation gives CASSPASRDTNGYTF.

The chain is built from TRBV5-4 and TRBJ2-3; D is ambiguous. V lost 2 bases and J 5 bases, leaving 9 bases between the germline ends. The CDR3 contains 13 residues. In germline, CDR1 is SGHNT, CDR2 YYREEE (reference sequence). CDR3 DNA: TGTGCCAGCAGCTTCGTACAATTAGATACGCAGTATTTT. Protein product: CASSFVQLDTQYF. The variable domain in full, completed from reference TRBV5-4 and TRBJ2-3, reads ETGVTQSPTHLIKTRGQQVTLRCSSQSGHNTVSWYQQALGQGPQFIFQYYREEENGRGNFPPRFSGLQFPNYSSELNVNALELDDSALYLCASSFVQLDTQYFGPGTRLTVL.

The chain is built from TRBV10-1 and TRBJ2-2; D remains ambiguous. The V gene's germline CDR1 is WNHNN and CDR2 SYGVQD (reference sequence). V lost 6 bases and J 0 bases, leaving 5 bases between the germline ends. The CDR3 runs to 13 residues. The CDR3 sequence is CASSATNTGELFF. CDR3 in DNA: TGCGCCAGCAGCGCTACGAACACCGGGGAGCTGTTTTTT.

This clone was observed a few times. The chain combines TRBV6-5 with TRBJ2-7; possible D gene TRBD1, 6 bases. The CDR3 runs to 13 residues. The germline V gene has CDR1 MNHEY and CDR2 SVGAGI. The germline V and J ends were trimmed by 3 bases and 3 bases, with 9 bases remaining between them. The chain's CDR3 is CASSYKTGYEQYF. The CDR3 DNA reads TGTGCCAGCAGTTATAAGACAGGCTACGAGCAGTACTTC.

The chain employs TRBV5-8 and TRBJ2-7, with 7 nucleotides matching TRBD1. This CDR3 comprises 12 residues. V trimming: 2 bases; J trimming: 5 bases; junction bases outside the gene matches: 1. Germline V CDR1 and CDR2: SGHTS, YDEGEE. CDR3 bases: TGTGCCAGCAGCTTAACAGGGGACGAGCAGTACTTC. Translated: CASSLTGDEQYF. The whole variable domain, remainder taken from reference TRBV5-8 and TRBJ2-7, is EAGVTQSPTHLIKTRGQQATLRCSPISGHTSVYWYQQALGLGLQFLLWYDEGEERNRGNFPPRFSGRQFPNYSSELNVNALELEDSALYLCASSLTGDEQYFGPGTRLTVT.

The V call is TRBV19, the J call TRBJ1-2; D remains ambiguous. V shed 5 bases and J shed 1 base, with 8 bases lying between them. The CDR3 runs to 13 residues. Germline-derived CDR1 and CDR2 are LNHDA and SQIVND (reference sequence). The CDR3 reads CASSPADNYGYTF. For the CDR3, the DNA is TGTGCCAGTAGTCCAGCGGATAACTATGGCTACACCTTC.

The chain couples TRBV3-1 (or the pseudogene TRBV3-2) to TRBJ2-5, with TRBD2 as a possible D gene (6 bases). Trimming took off 0 bases at V and 7 bases at J, with 12 bases between the two ends. The V gene's germline CDR1 is LGHDT and CDR2 YNNKEL (reference sequence). The CDR3 consists of 14 residues. The CDR3 coding sequence is TGTGCCAGCAGCCAAGAACTAGCACGTGTGACCCAGTACTTC. Encoded protein: CASSQELARVTQYF.

V usage is TRBV7-8 and J usage is TRBJ1-1; no definite D call. Germline assignment: CDR1 SGHVS and CDR2 FQNEAQ. V lost 6 bases, J lost 0 bases, and 8 bases lay in between. The CDR3 totals 13 residues. CDR3 region: CASRLSMNTEAFF. In DNA, the CDR3 is TGTGCCAGCAGATTGAGCATGAACACTGAAGCTTTCTTT.

The chain combines TRBV3-1 (or the pseudogene TRBV3-2) with TRBJ1-5; D remains ambiguous. The CDR3 is made up of 12 amino acids. The germline V gene has CDR1 LGHDT and CDR2 YNNKEL (reference sequence). V shed 4 bases and J shed 6 bases, with 7 bases lying between them. CDR3 nucleotide sequence: TGTGCCAGCAGCCTCTCCGGTCAGCCCCAGCATTTT. Amino acid sequence: CASSLSGQPQHF.

This chain joins TRBV4-1 and TRBJ1-4; D is perhaps TRBD1 (5 bases). Trimming took off 4 bases at V and 0 bases at J, with 9 bases between the two ends. This CDR3 is built from 15 residues. Germline CDR1 reads MGHRA; CDR2 reads YSYEKL. The CDR3 DNA reads TGCGCCAGCAGCCTGACAGTTGCAACTAATGAAAAACTGTTTTTT. Residues: CASSLTVATNEKLFF.

V usage is TRBV5-1 and J usage is TRBJ1-2, with a possible D match to TRBD1 (6 bases). Germline loops: CDR1 SGHRS, CDR2 YFSETQ. Trimming pared 5 bases from V and 0 bases from J, leaving 14 bases between. This CDR3 has 15 amino acids. The CDR3 sequence is CASSHGQLANYGYTF. In nucleotides, the CDR3 is TGCGCCAGCAGTCATGGACAGCTAGCTAACTATGGCTACACCTTC.

This clone came up once. The chain uses TRBV27 and TRBJ2-2; 7 positions agree with TRBD1. The CDR3 runs 14 residues. Germline V gene data show CDR1 as MNHEY and CDR2 as SMNVEV (reference sequence). V lost 7 bases to trimming and J lost 0 bases; unmatched junction nucleotides: 2. CDR3 amino acids: CASNGQANTGELFF. The CDR3 DNA follows: TGTGCCAGCAACGGACAGGCGAACACCGGGGAGCTGTTTTTT.

The chain couples TRBV2 to TRBJ1-5; maybe TRBD1 (5 bases). The CDR3 loop spans 14 amino acids. Trimming took 7 bases from V and 0 from J, leaving 10 bases between them. CDR1 SNHLY and CDR2 FYNNEI come from the germline V gene. CDR3 sequence: CASNSGNSNQPQHF. CDR3 sequence (DNA): TGTGCCAGCAATTCAGGGAATAGCAATCAGCCCCAGCATTTT.

The rearrangement uses TRBV5-1 and TRBJ1-3; unclear D gene. Looked up from germline, CDR1 is SGHRS and CDR2 is YFSETQ. The CDR3 is 15 residues long. Trimming removed 4 bases at V and 1 base at J, with 12 bases between. The CDR3 coding sequence is TGCGCCAGCAGCCCGTCCGACGGGTCTGGAAACACCATATATTTT. Encoded protein: CASSPSDGSGNTIYF.

V gene TRBV18 combines with J gene TRBJ1-1; D not certain. The germline V gene encodes CDR1 KGHSH and CDR2 LQKENI. Trimming took off 5 bases at V and 11 bases at J, with 12 bases between the two ends. The CDR3 length is 11 residues. CDR3 amino acids: CASSSTFGAFF. The CDR3 DNA sequence: TGTGCCAGCTCATCGACTTTTGGGGCTTTCTTT.

V and J are TRBV7-9 and TRBJ2-7, with a possible D match to TRBD2 (5 bases). CDR3 length: 13 residues. Trimming removed 4 bases from V and 7 bases from J, with 14 bases in between. Per germline, CDR1 SEHNR and CDR2 FQNEAQ (reference sequence). CDR3 loop: CASSSPDSSEQYF. CDR3 nucleotide sequence: TGTGCCAGCAGCTCCCCGGACTCGTCGGAGCAGTACTTC.

This clone has only one observation. This CDR3 reads CASSQPDRGETGELFF. The CDR3 DNA reads TGTGCCAGCAGCCAGCCAGACAGGGGAGAAACCGGGGAGCTGTTTTTT. The V call is TRBV4-2, the J call TRBJ2-2; 8 bases are shared with TRBD1. Looked up from germline, CDR1 is LGHNA and CDR2 is YNFKEQ. V lost 3 bases to trimming and J lost 5 bases; unmatched junction nucleotides: 8. The CDR3 has 16 residues.

The chain uses TRBV20-1 and TRBJ2-1, with TRBD2 as a possible D gene (6 bases). Looked up from germline, CDR1 is DFQATT and CDR2 is SNEGSKA (reference sequence). The length of the CDR3 is 14 residues. Trimming removed 3 bases at V and 3 bases at J, with 12 bases between. The DNA of the CDR3 is TGCAGTGCTAGTCCTGGCGGGGTCTACAATGAGCAGTTCTTC. Its translation: CSASPGGVYNEQFF.

The rearrangement joins TRBV6-5 to TRBJ2-3; 7 nucleotides agree with TRBD1. The length of the CDR3 is 14 residues. The germline CDR1 and CDR2 sequences are MNHEY and SVGAGI. J gave up 6 bases and V 5 bases, and 8 bases lay outside the gene matches. CDR3 amino acids: CASSLDRVGDTQYF. In nucleotides, the CDR3 is TGTGCCAGCAGTCTTGACAGGGTGGGGGATACGCAGTATTTT.

This sequence joins TRBV27 and TRBJ2-3, with D perhaps matching TRBD2 (6 bases). This CDR3 spans 14 amino acids. Trimming shortened V by 8 bases and J by 4 bases, and 16 bases separated the two germline ends. Germline V CDR1 and CDR2: MNHEY, SMNVEV (reference sequence). The CDR3 coding sequence is TGTGCCAGCCGGATCCTTGGCGGGGCAGATACGCAGTATTTT. This gives the protein CASRILGGADTQYF.

Only one count was recorded for this clone. This sequence joins TRBV5-8 and TRBJ1-1; TRBD1 might be the D (5 bases). V gave up 4 bases and J gave up 11 bases, with 18 bases separating them. This CDR3 contains 13 residues. CDR1 SGHTS and CDR2 YDEGEE come from the germline V gene. This CDR3 is CASSIGAGRVAFF. The CDR3 coding sequence is TGTGCCAGCAGCATTGGGGCCGGGAGAGTTGCTTTCTTT.

In nucleotides, the CDR3 is TGCGCCAGCAGCCTTCAGACAGGGCCTACGAACACTGAAGCTTTCTTT. This gives the protein CASSLQTGPTNTEAFF. The rearrangement links TRBV5-1 to TRBJ1-1, with 7 bases that match TRBD1. Per germline, CDR1 SGHRS and CDR2 YFSETQ. The J segment lost 1 base and the V segment lost 4 bases, leaving 10 bases of the junction unmatched. There are 16 residues in the CDR3.

The chain carries TRBV23-1 and TRBJ1-2, with D perhaps matching TRBD1 (5 bases). TRBV23-1 is marked as an open reading frame, function uncertain. This CDR3 comprises 15 residues. Trimming stripped 4 bases from V and 5 bases from J, with 17 bases between. CDR3 residues: CASSRLGPRGYGYTF. In nucleotides, the CDR3 is TGCGCCAGCAGTCGACTGGGACCCCGGGGGTATGGCTACACCTTC.

On this clone itself: Other DNA variants within this sample encode the same CDR3. This chain joins TRBV30 and TRBJ2-3; D perhaps matches TRBD2 (5 bases). Germline V lookup: CDR1 GTSNPN, CDR2 SVGIG (reference sequence). V was cut by 3 bases and J by 1 base, with 8 bases left in between. This CDR3 region has 13 residues. The CDR3 here is CAWSAGGTDTQYF. DNA of the CDR3: TGTGCCTGGAGCGCCGGGGGCACAGATACGCAGTATTTT.

The V and J genes are TRBV14 and TRBJ2-3; no clear D gene. Germline CDR1 SGHDN, CDR2 FVKESK. The CDR3 covers 15 residues. V was shortened by 5 bases and J by 0 bases, with 12 bases between the two germline ends. The CDR3 loop is CASSSQVISTDTQYF. DNA of the CDR3: TGTGCCAGCAGCTCGCAGGTTATTAGCACAGATACGCAGTATTTT.

J is TRBJ1-5 and V is TRBV7-9; 10 bases align to TRBD1. The CDR3 sequence is 14 residues long. Germline loops: CDR1 SEHNR, CDR2 FQNEAQ (reference sequence). Trimming at V came to 1 base and at J to 7 bases, leaving 1 base not matched to a gene. For the CDR3, the DNA is TGTGCCAGCAGCTTAGGACAGGGGGCCCAGCCCCAGCATTTT. This sequence encodes CASSLGQGAQPQHF. Combining the CDR3 with reference TRBV7-9 and TRBJ1-5 gives the whole variable domain DTGVSQNPRHKITKRGQNVTFRCDPISEHNRLYWYRQTLGQGPEFLTYFQNEAQLEKSRLLSDRFSAERPKGSFSTLEIQRTEQGDSAMYLCASSLGQGAQPQHFGDGTRLSIL.

This clone was seen once. The genes are TRBV30 and TRBJ2-7; unclear D gene. The CDR3 extends over 12 amino acids. Germline V gene sequence: CDR1 GTSNPN, CDR2 SVGIG (reference sequence). V was pared by 2 bases and J by 2 bases, with 7 bases between. The CDR3 region has the DNA TGTGCCTGGAGTAGAGGCGCCTACGAGCAGTACTTC. Protein: CAWSRGAYEQYF.